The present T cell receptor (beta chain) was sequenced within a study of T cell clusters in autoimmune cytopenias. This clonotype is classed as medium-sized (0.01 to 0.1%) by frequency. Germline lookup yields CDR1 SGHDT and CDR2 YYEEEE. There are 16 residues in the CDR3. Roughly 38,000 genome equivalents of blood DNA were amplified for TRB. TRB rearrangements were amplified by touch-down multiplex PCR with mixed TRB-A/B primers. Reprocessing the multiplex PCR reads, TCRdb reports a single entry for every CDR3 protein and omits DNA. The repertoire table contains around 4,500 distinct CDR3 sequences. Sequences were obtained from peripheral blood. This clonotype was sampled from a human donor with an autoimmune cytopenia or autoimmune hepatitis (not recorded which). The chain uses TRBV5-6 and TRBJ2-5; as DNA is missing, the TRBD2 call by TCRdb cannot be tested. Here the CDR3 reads CASSPVVRANQETQYF.